The next 20 T cell receptor beta chains were all read from a single sample in a study of vaccination and CD4 T cells after COVID-19. Treatment in this sample: approximately nine-day PBMC culture with coronavirus spike peptide pools or control peptides (ViraFEST assay). Their antigens remain unidentified. Oncomine TCR Beta short-read sequencing was applied to DNA from cultured CD4+ T cells. TCRdb reprocessed the PCR reads with MiXCR, giving one entry per CDR3 protein. The sample consists of approximately 12,000 distinct CDR3 sequences, 50% to 60% of them appearing once. Source material: CD4+ T cells from blood, cultured in vitro. These TCRs come from a human donor who had recovered from COVID-19.

Within the sample, this clonotype is medium-sized. This chain joins TRBV2 and TRBJ1-6; D unclear. Germline V gene sequence: CDR1 SNHLY, CDR2 FYNNEI. Trimming left V 4 bases short and J 10 bases short, with 14 bases between. The CDR3 totals 14 residues. The chain's CDR3 is CASSVTVGGSPLHF. CDR3 bases: TGTGCCAGCAGTGTTACAGTGGGTGGATCACCCCTCCACTTT.

This clonotype occurred once. V is TRBV15 and J is TRBJ2-5; TRBD1 is a possible D gene (6 bases). The CDR3 totals 15 residues. Trimming cost V 5 bases and J 1 base, with 14 bases left between them. Per germline, CDR1 LNHNV and CDR2 YYDKDF (reference sequence). The CDR3 region is CATSRGQNSQETQYF. The CDR3 DNA reads as TGTGCCACCAGCCGCGGACAGAACTCCCAAGAGACCCAGTACTTC. The variable domain in full, completed from reference TRBV15 and TRBJ2-5, reads DAMVIQNPRYQVTQFGKPVTLSCSQTLNHNVMYWYQQKSSQAPKLLFHYYDKDFNNEADTPDNFQSRRPNTSFCFLDIRSPGLGDTAMYLCATSRGQNSQETQYFGPGTRLLVL.

The genes are TRBV20-1 and TRBJ1-2, with no clear D. The CDR3 has 14 residues. V lost 0 bases and J 5 bases, leaving 13 bases between the germline ends. Germline V gene sequence: CDR1 DFQATT, CDR2 SNEGSKA (reference sequence). The CDR3 DNA follows: TGCAGTGCTAGAGATACTGCGGCAGAGTATGGCTACACCTTC. The encoded protein is CSARDTAAEYGYTF.

This clonotype appeared a few times. This chain uses TRBV27 with TRBJ2-7; TRBD1 is a possible D gene (6 bases). Germline-derived CDR1 and CDR2 are MNHEY and SMNVEV (reference sequence). This CDR3 has 15 residues. The V end was cut by 4 bases, the J end by 9 bases, with 22 bases between. CDR3 protein: CASSSHRDLPNGQYF. For the CDR3, the DNA is TGTGCCAGCAGTTCACACAGGGATCTCCCTAATGGGCAGTACTTC.

The chain links TRBV7-2 to TRBJ2-3; D not certain. Deletions cut 5 bases from V and 2 bases from J, with 5 bases between. CDR1 and CDR2 (germline): SGHTA, FQGNSA. The CDR3 is 12 amino acids. The CDR3 sequence: CASSPTTDTQYF. CDR3 DNA: TGTGCCAGCAGCCCTACCACAGATACGCAGTATTTT.

This clonotype was found a few times. The CDR3 spells CSAPEGNSGNTEAFF. DNA of the CDR3: TGCAGTGCGCCGGAGGGGAACTCAGGGAACACTGAAGCTTTCTTT. The chain is built from TRBV20-1 and TRBJ1-1, with a tentative D call TRBD1 (5 bases). The V gene lost 6 bases and the J gene lost 1 base, with 18 bases spanning the gap. Germline CDR1 reads DFQATT; CDR2 reads SNEGSKA (reference sequence). CDR3 size: 15 residues.

CDR3 in DNA: TGTGCCAGCTCAGGGACAGAGTCGAGGACCGGGGAGCTGTTTTTT. Translation: CASSGTESRTGELFF. The V and J genes are TRBV18 and TRBJ2-2; 7 bases are shared with TRBD1. This CDR3 has 15 residues. Germline assignment: CDR1 KGHSH and CDR2 LQKENI. V lost 5 bases to trimming and J lost 5 bases; unmatched junction nucleotides: 8.

J is TRBJ1-6 and V is TRBV19; maybe TRBD1 (6 bases). CDR1 and CDR2 from the germline V gene are LNHDA and SQIVND (reference sequence). Trimming took off 9 bases at V and 6 bases at J, with 15 bases between the two ends. The CDR3 loop spans 14 amino acids. Written as DNA, the CDR3 is TGTGCCAGCAGTGGGGGGGCTTTTAATTCACCCCTCCACTTT. This gives the protein CASSGGAFNSPLHF.

The genes are TRBV23-1 and TRBJ1-6; 7 nucleotides align to TRBD1. TRBV23-1 is sorted into the ORF group, with uncertain function. V was clipped by 3 bases and J by 4 bases; unmatched bases: 9. There are 17 residues in the CDR3. Written as DNA, the CDR3 is TGCGCCAGCAGTCATCTCAAGTCAGGGGGATATAATTCACCCCTCCACTTT. Translation gives CASSHLKSGGYNSPLHF.

This chain joins TRBV19 and TRBJ1-5; D call uncertain. V was pared by 1 base and J by 5 bases, with 15 bases between. CDR3 size: 16 residues. From germline, CDR1 is LNHDA and CDR2 SQIVND (reference sequence). Written as DNA, the CDR3 is TGTGCCAGTAGTATAGTACGGCGGCAGCAGCATCAGCCCCAGCATTTT. Encoded protein: CASSIVRRQQHQPQHF.

This chain connects TRBV20-1 to TRBJ2-5; no reliable D call. Germline V gives CDR1 DFQATT, CDR2 SNEGSKA (reference sequence). V lost 5 bases, J lost 2 bases, and 9 bases lay in between. This CDR3 contains 12 residues. The CDR3 region is CSAYRAQETQYF. As DNA, the CDR3 is TGCAGTGCTTACCGGGCACAAGAGACCCAGTACTTC.

This chain uses TRBV7-2 with TRBJ1-2; D is unclear. V was clipped by 6 bases and J by 5 bases, with 13 bases between them. The CDR3 sequence is 13 residues long. Germline V gene lookup returns CDR1 SGHTA and CDR2 FQGNSA. In DNA form, the CDR3 reads TGTGCCAGCAGTCCGGATCACGGGTATGGCTACACCTTC. Translated: CASSPDHGYGYTF. The full variable domain, its missing parts supplied by reference TRBV7-2 and TRBJ1-2, is GAGVSQSPSNKVTEKGKDVELRCDPISGHTALYWYRQSLGQGLEFLIYFQGNSAPDKSGLPSDRFSAERTGGSVSTLTIQRTQQEDSAVYLCASSPDHGYGYTFGSGTRLTVV.

In its sample, this clonotype was seen a few times. The gene calls are TRBV7-2 and TRBJ1-5; TRBD1 might be the D (6 bases). V lost 0 bases and J lost 5, with 8 bases in between. From germline, CDR1 is SGHTA and CDR2 FQGNSA. The CDR3 spans 14 residues. CDR3 sequence (DNA): TGTGCCAGCAGCTTAGCGGGGGGCCATCAGCCCCAGCATTTT. Translated, it gives CASSLAGGHQPQHF.

This chain links TRBV11-2 with TRBJ1-1, with no clear D. CDR3 size: 13 residues. CDR1 and CDR2 from the germline V gene are SGHAT and FQNNGV. V gave up 1 base and J gave up 4 bases, with 7 bases separating them. The CDR3 is CASSLGLSTEAFF. In DNA, the CDR3 is TGTGCCAGCAGCTTAGGTCTATCCACTGAAGCTTTCTTT.

This chain uses TRBV7-2 with TRBJ2-1, with 9 nucleotides matching TRBD2. With V trimmed by 5 bases and J by 2 bases, 7 bases remained unmatched. The CDR3 has 16 amino acids. Germline V gene sequence: CDR1 SGHTA, CDR2 FQGNSA. The CDR3 nucleotides read TGTGCCAGCAGCCATGGGCCTAGCGGGACCTACAATGAGCAGTTCTTC. Encoded protein: CASSHGPSGTYNEQFF. Full variable domain (rest looked up from reference TRBV7-2 and TRBJ2-1): GAGVSQSPSNKVTEKGKDVELRCDPISGHTALYWYRQSLGQGLEFLIYFQGNSAPDKSGLPSDRFSAERTGGSVSTLTIQRTQQEDSAVYLCASSHGPSGTYNEQFFGPGTRLTVL.

This rearrangement joins TRBV18 to TRBJ1-6; a possible D gene is TRBD1 (6 bases). Germline V gene data show CDR1 as KGHSH and CDR2 as LQKENI. CDR3 length: 15 amino acids. Trimming cost V 2 bases and J 9 bases, with 14 bases left between them. The CDR3 spells CASSPSPQGGSPLHF. CDR3 coding DNA: TGTGCCAGCTCACCATCGCCACAGGGTGGTTCACCCCTCCACTTT.

The rearrangement uses TRBV6-1 and TRBJ1-2; 7 nucleotides align to TRBD1. The J segment lost 3 bases and the V segment lost 2 bases, leaving 6 bases of the junction unmatched. Germline-derived CDR1 and CDR2 are MNHNS and SASEGT. The CDR3 has 15 amino acids. The chain's CDR3 is CASSERDRVHYGYTF. The CDR3 DNA reads as TGTGCCAGCAGTGAACGAGACAGGGTCCACTATGGCTACACCTTC.

The J gene is TRBJ1-5, the V gene TRBV2, with D hard to call. CDR1 is SNHLY and CDR2 is FYNNEI in the germline V gene. The CDR3 runs to 13 residues. V dropped 7 bases and J dropped 5 bases, with 12 bases sitting between them. The CDR3 region has the DNA TGTGCCAGCACCCTCTACGTTTATCAGCCCCAGCATTTT. Translating gives CASTLYVYQPQHF.

V gene TRBV20-1 combines with J gene TRBJ2-3; 12 positions match TRBD2. CDR3 length equals 17 residues. Germline V lookup: CDR1 DFQATT, CDR2 SNEGSKA (reference sequence). With V trimmed by 7 bases and J by 2 bases, 13 bases remained unmatched. The CDR3 spells CSGSGLGTSGPTDTQYF. CDR3 nucleotide sequence: TGCAGTGGGTCAGGTTTAGGGACTAGCGGGCCCACAGATACGCAGTATTTT.

This chain connects TRBV5-1 to TRBJ2-7; 7 bases map to TRBD1. The CDR3 is made up of 14 amino acids. Looked up from germline, CDR1 is SGHRS and CDR2 is YFSETQ. J was trimmed by 3 bases and V by 3 bases; bases with no gene match: 6. The chain's CDR3 is CASSSGQALYEQYF. The CDR3 nucleotides are TGCGCCAGCAGCTCCGGACAGGCGCTCTACGAGCAGTACTTC. Full variable domain (remainder filled in from reference TRBV5-1 and TRBJ2-7): KAGVTQTPRYLIKTRGQQVTLSCSPISGHRSVSWYQQTPGQGLQFLFEYFSETQRNKGNFPGRFSGRQFSNSRSEMNVSTLELGDSALYLCASSSGQALYEQYFGPGTRLTVT.